The 8 T cell receptor beta chains in this list originate from one sample, sequenced in a study of neurological immune-mediated disorders. MiXCR was run by TCRdb on the 5' RACE reads, yielding one entry per CDR3 protein. Among 35,000 to 40,000 distinct CDR3 sequences listed, roughly 2.5% were seen once. The sample comprised PBMCs. These receptors were taken from a man aged 45-60 years with multiple sclerosis.

This clonotype was found many times. The V call is TRBV5-1, the J call TRBJ2-1; 7 nucleotides line up with TRBD2. This CDR3 spans 16 amino acids. Germline V lookup: CDR1 SGHRS, CDR2 YFSETQ. V shed 6 bases and J 5 bases; nucleotides not matched to a gene: 14. CDR3 residues: CASTLTIGDYHNEQFF. The CDR3 DNA reads as TGCGCCAGCACCTTAACCATAGGGGACTACCACAATGAGCAGTTCTTC.

Only a few counts were recorded for this clonotype. This chain links TRBV18 with TRBJ1-1, with D perhaps matching TRBD1 (6 bases). The CDR3 is 14 residues long. Trimming shortened V by 5 bases and J by 2 bases, and 12 bases separated the two germline ends. Germline V gene lookup returns CDR1 KGHSH and CDR2 LQKENI. The CDR3: CASSVWTDNTEAFF. The CDR3 DNA sequence: TGTGCCAGCTCAGTATGGACAGATAACACTGAAGCTTTCTTT.

This clonotype was recorded many times. This rearrangement joins TRBV6-2 or TRBV6-3 to TRBJ2-2, with 8 bases fitting TRBD1. Germline CDR1 reads MNHEY; CDR2 reads SVGEGT. The CDR3 totals 15 residues. With V trimmed by 6 bases and J by 2 bases, 5 bases remained unmatched. The CDR3 sequence: CASRRTGLNTGELFF. The CDR3 region has the DNA TGTGCCAGCAGAAGGACAGGGCTTAACACCGGGGAGCTGTTTTTT.

This clonotype was observed many times. J is TRBJ2-5 and V is TRBV20-1, with D tentatively TRBD1 (5 bases). Germline V gives CDR1 DFQATT, CDR2 SNEGSKA (reference sequence). The CDR3 extends over 14 amino acids. V gave up 5 bases and J gave up 7 bases, with 20 bases separating them. CDR3 in DNA: TGCAGTGCTGGACGGCTTGGGGCCGCCACGACCCAGTACTTC. Translation: CSAGRLGAATTQYF.

The rearrangement links TRBV30 to TRBJ2-5; D call uncertain. The CDR3 is made up of 12 amino acids. V was trimmed by 2 bases and J by 5 bases, leaving 9 bases between them. The V gene's germline CDR1 is GTSNPN and CDR2 SVGIG (reference sequence). The CDR3 loop is CAWSLGTETQYF. The CDR3 DNA is TGTGCCTGGAGTCTGGGTACCGAGACCCAGTACTTC.

This clonotype was observed at least ten times. This chain connects TRBV5-1 to TRBJ2-1; TRBD2 is a possible D gene (6 bases). Trimming took 4 bases from V and 0 from J, leaving 11 bases between them. CDR3 length: 15 residues. Per the germline V gene, CDR1 is SGHRS and CDR2 is YFSETQ. The CDR3 sequence: CASSRGGTSYNEQFF. The CDR3 DNA reads as TGCGCCAGCAGCCGGGGCGGGACCTCCTACAATGAGCAGTTCTTC.

The table lists this clonotype with many counts. V gene TRBV6-5 combines with J gene TRBJ2-1, with 9 bases lining up with TRBD2. Trimming cost V 7 bases and J 7 bases; bases outside gene matches: 8. CDR3 size: 14 residues. The germline CDR1 and CDR2 sequences are MNHEY and SVGAGI. Written as DNA, the CDR3 is TGTGCCAGCAACCCCCTAGCGGGGAATAATGAGCAGTTCTTC. Its translation is CASNPLAGNNEQFF.

This clonotype has a count of ten or more. V is TRBV4-3 and J is TRBJ2-2, with D perhaps matching TRBD1 (5 bases). The CDR3 has 15 amino acids. V was cut by 3 bases and J by 2 bases, with 10 bases left in between. Germline assignment: CDR1 LGHNA and CDR2 YSLEER. The CDR3 nucleotides read TGCGCCAGCAGCCAGGAGACAGTCAACACCGGGGAGCTGTTTTTT. Protein: CASSQETVNTGELFF.